Below, 30 T cell receptor beta chains from the same sample are listed, as sequenced in a study of blood T cell repertoires in COVID-19. Only in-frame clones appear in the TCRdb table, and some are missing; sequencing was by immunoSEQ multiplex PCR. The sample has 55,000 to 60,000 clones, more than 75% seen once. The specimen sequenced was peripheral blood. These receptor sequences come from a man in his forties with active COVID-19.

This clone was counted once. Additional DNA sequences in this sample encode the identical CDR3. The chain uses TRBV30 and TRBJ2-1; the match to TRBD2 covers 14 bases. J lost 5 bases, V lost 2 bases, and 5 bases had no gene match. The CDR3 contains 16 residues. Germline values: CDR1 GTSNPN, CDR2 SVGIG (reference sequence). Here the CDR3 DNA reads TGTGCCTGGAGTCCTTTGGGACTAGCGGGAGACAATGAGCAGTTCTTC. Its translation is CAWSPLGLAGDNEQFF.

This clone has just one count. The J gene is TRBJ2-2, the V gene TRBV5-5; possibly TRBD1 for D (6 bases). Trimming left V 0 bases short and J 0 bases short, with 9 bases between. Germline-derived CDR1 and CDR2 are SGHKS and YYEKEE (reference sequence). The CDR3 runs to 16 residues. CDR3 sequence reads: CASSLGRGPNTGELFF. For the CDR3, the DNA is TGTGCCAGCAGCTTGGGCAGGGGCCCGAACACCGGGGAGCTGTTTTTT.

This rearrangement joins TRBV5-1 to TRBJ1-5, with D perhaps TRBD1 (6 bases). The CDR3 is made up of 13 amino acids. Trimming shortened V by 3 bases and J by 4 bases, and 8 bases separated the two germline ends. Germline V lookup: CDR1 SGHRS, CDR2 YFSETQ. The CDR3 nucleotides are TGCGCCAGCAGCTGGGGGCAGAATCAGCCCCAGCATTTT. It codes for CASSWGQNQPQHF. Full variable domain (missing parts from reference TRBV5-1 and TRBJ1-5): KAGVTQTPRYLIKTRGQQVTLSCSPISGHRSVSWYQQTPGQGLQFLFEYFSETQRNKGNFPGRFSGRQFSNSRSEMNVSTLELGDSALYLCASSWGQNQPQHFGDGTRLSIL.

The chain carries TRBV30 and TRBJ1-5; possibly TRBD1 for D (5 bases). Germline values: CDR1 GTSNPN, CDR2 SVGIG (reference sequence). V gave up 3 bases and J gave up 3 bases, with 9 bases separating them. The CDR3 runs to 13 residues. For the CDR3, the DNA is TGTGCCTGGAGCGTCAGGGCCAATCAGCCCCAGCATTTT. Translated, it gives CAWSVRANQPQHF.

The rearrangement joins TRBV5-4 to TRBJ2-3; 12 bases map to TRBD2. The germline V gene has CDR1 SGHNT and CDR2 YYREEE (reference sequence). V was pared by 3 bases and J by 3 bases, with 5 bases of the junction left unmatched. The CDR3 sequence is 16 residues long. CDR3 nucleotide sequence: TGTGCCAGCAGCTCTTTCCTAGCGGGAGGGACAGATACGCAGTATTTT. Its protein is CASSSFLAGGTDTQYF.

The rearrangement links TRBV14 to TRBJ2-1; 14 positions agree with TRBD2. This CDR3 has 15 residues. Trimming at V came to 6 bases and at J to 7 bases, leaving 5 bases not matched to a gene. Germline CDR1 is SGHDN and CDR2 is FVKESK. The CDR3 nucleotides read TGTGCCAGCAGGAGACTAGCGGGAGGGAAAAATGAGCAGTTCTTC. This gives the protein CASRRLAGGKNEQFF.

The genes are TRBV18 and TRBJ1-2; the match to TRBD1 covers 8 bases. This CDR3 has 15 amino acids. Germline V gene data show CDR1 as KGHSH and CDR2 as LQKENI. Unmatched junction bases numbered 7, after V lost 5 bases and J lost 2 bases. Here the CDR3 reads CASSTQGAANYGYTF. CDR3 coding DNA: TGTGCCAGCTCAACTCAGGGGGCGGCCAACTATGGCTACACCTTC.

V usage is TRBV5-5 and J usage is TRBJ1-2; D is perhaps TRBD1 (5 bases). Germline values: CDR1 SGHKS, CDR2 YYEKEE (reference sequence). This CDR3 spans 17 amino acids. The V end was cut by 1 base, the J end by 4 bases, with 20 bases between. CDR3 in amino acids: CASSLLARAGRVYGYTF. The CDR3, as DNA: TGTGCCAGCAGCTTGTTGGCCAGGGCAGGGAGGGTCTATGGCTACACCTTC. The entire variable domain, with the rest obtained from reference TRBV5-5 and TRBJ1-2, is as follows: DAGVTQSPTHLIKTRGQQVTLRCSPISGHKSVSWYQQVLGQGPQFIFQYYEKEERGRGNFPDRFSARQFPNYSSELNVNALLLGDSALYLCASSLLARAGRVYGYTFGSGTRLTVV.

This clone has just one count. The chain recombines TRBV30 with TRBJ1-6; no firm D call. Per the germline V gene, CDR1 is GTSNPN and CDR2 is SVGIG (reference sequence). The V end was cut by 4 bases, the J end by 7 bases, with 5 bases between. The CDR3 has 11 residues. The CDR3 region has the DNA TGTGCCTGGAACGAGAATTCACCCCTCCACTTT. Its translation: CAWNENSPLHF.

V and J are TRBV5-4 and TRBJ2-7; 9 nucleotides match TRBD1. Germline values: CDR1 SGHNT, CDR2 YYREEE (reference sequence). The CDR3 runs 15 residues. The junction had 7 bases not matched to a gene; V was cut back by 0 bases and J by 6 bases. CDR3 DNA sequence: TGTGCCAGCAGCTTGGTACCGACAGGGGGAGGCGAGCAGTACTTC. Protein product: CASSLVPTGGGEQYF. Full variable domain (missing parts from reference TRBV5-4 and TRBJ2-7): ETGVTQSPTHLIKTRGQQVTLRCSSQSGHNTVSWYQQALGQGPQFIFQYYREEENGRGNFPPRFSGLQFPNYSSELNVNALELDDSALYLCASSLVPTGGGEQYFGPGTRLTVT.

This chain joins TRBV11-3 and TRBJ2-2; 9 bases align to TRBD2. Looked up from germline, CDR1 is SGHNT and CDR2 is YENEEA. The CDR3 is 15 amino acids. The V gene end was trimmed by 6 bases and the J gene end by 3 bases; junction bases not matched to a gene: 5. CDR3 in DNA: TGTGCCAGCAGACCTAGCGGGACGTACACCGGGGAGCTGTTTTTT. It translates to CASRPSGTYTGELFF.

Regarding this clone: Other DNA sequences in this sample translate to the same CDR3. The rearrangement links TRBV7-2 to TRBJ2-3, with 13 nucleotides matching TRBD2. Germline V lookup: CDR1 SGHTA, CDR2 FQGNSA. The CDR3 totals 16 residues. The junction had 6 bases not matched to a gene; V was cut back by 5 bases and J by 4 bases. DNA of the CDR3: TGTGCCAGCAGCCAGACTAGCGGGAGGTTCGCAGATACGCAGTATTTT. Translated, it gives CASSQTSGRFADTQYF.

This sequence joins TRBV11-3 and TRBJ1-1; D is unclear. V lost 5 bases and J 1 base, leaving 14 bases between the germline ends. The CDR3 totals 15 residues. The germline V gene encodes CDR1 SGHNT and CDR2 YENEEA. Here the CDR3 DNA reads TGTGCCAGCAGCCCCAACACGGGAAAGAACACTGAAGCTTTCTTT. Protein sequence: CASSPNTGKNTEAFF.

The chain links TRBV30 to TRBJ1-1; 8 nucleotides align to TRBD1. The junction had 16 bases not matched to a gene; V was cut back by 0 bases and J by 4 bases. The CDR3 has 18 residues. Germline CDR1 reads GTSNPN; CDR2 reads SVGIG (reference sequence). CDR3 sequence (DNA): TGTGCCTGGAGTGTAAAGGGTGGAGGGACAGGCCGGAGCACTGAAGCTTTCTTT. The encoded protein is CAWSVKGGGTGRSTEAFF.

There are a few counts of this clone. The chain recombines TRBV10-2 with TRBJ1-6; D unclear. Deletions cut 0 bases from V and 13 bases from J, with 22 bases between. Per germline, CDR1 WSHSY and CDR2 SAAADI. CDR3 length: 17 residues. The CDR3 sequence: CASSESRVRVPKGPLHF. The CDR3 DNA reads as TGCGCCAGCAGTGAGTCGAGGGTCCGGGTCCCTAAAGGGCCCCTCCACTTT.

The chain recombines TRBV11-2 with TRBJ2-7, with 8 bases fitting TRBD2. CDR1 SGHAT and CDR2 FQNNGV come from the germline V gene. This CDR3 spans 15 amino acids. J gave up 3 bases and V 5 bases, and 9 bases lay outside the gene matches. The CDR3 sequence is CASSLVEREIYEQYF. DNA for the CDR3: TGTGCCAGCAGCCTTGTAGAGCGGGAGATCTACGAGCAGTACTTC.

The chain carries TRBV19 and TRBJ1-6, with 7 nucleotides matching TRBD1. The CDR3 has 18 residues. Germline loops: CDR1 LNHDA, CDR2 SQIVND (reference sequence). Trimming took 5 bases from V and 5 from J; bases not matched to a gene: 15. The CDR3 region is CASSPGPRGPGDNSPLHF. The CDR3 nucleotides are TGTGCCAGTAGTCCCGGTCCTAGGGGGCCGGGGGATAATTCACCCCTCCACTTT. The complete variable domain, with remaining parts taken from reference TRBV19 and TRBJ1-6, reads DGGITQSPKYLFRKEGQNVTLSCEQNLNHDAMYWYRQDPGQGLRLIYYSQIVNDFQKGDIAEGYSVSREKKESFPLTVTSAQKNPTAFYLCASSPGPRGPGDNSPLHFGNGTRLTVT.

The chain carries TRBV24-1 and TRBJ2-6; the D gene is possibly TRBD1 (5 bases). V lost 3 bases, J lost 2 bases, and 10 bases lay in between. CDR3 length: 16 amino acids. Germline lookup yields CDR1 KGHDR and CDR2 SFDVKD. The CDR3 DNA is TGTGCCACCAGTGATCCAGGGAACACTGGGGCCAACGTCCTGACTTTC. Translated, it gives CATSDPGNTGANVLTF.

The chain joins TRBV9 to TRBJ1-5, with D perhaps TRBD1 (5 bases). CDR3 length: 14 amino acids. The ends were cut back, 0 bases at V and 6 bases at J, with 10 bases in the middle. Germline V lookup: CDR1 SGDLS, CDR2 YYNGEE. The CDR3 DNA reads as TGTGCCAGCAGCGTAGGGCAGGGTGGTCAGCCCCAGCATTTT. Encoded protein: CASSVGQGGQPQHF.

Here the CDR3 DNA reads TGTGCCAGCAGACTCGGGGGGCCGGGTCAGCCCCAGCATTTT. Translated, it gives CASRLGGPGQPQHF. The chain carries TRBV6-5 and TRBJ1-5, with a weak D call TRBD1 (6 bases). Trimming removed 6 bases from V and 6 bases from J, with 15 bases in between. CDR3 length: 14 residues. Germline values: CDR1 MNHEY, CDR2 SVGAGI.

The chain employs TRBV19 and TRBJ1-5; 7 positions match TRBD1. This CDR3 region has 19 residues. V lost 4 bases to trimming and J lost 0 bases; unmatched junction nucleotides: 15. The germline V gene has CDR1 LNHDA and CDR2 SQIVND (reference sequence). The CDR3 sequence: CASSNDPGQPYYSNQPQHF. The DNA of the CDR3 is TGTGCCAGTAGTAACGATCCGGGACAGCCTTACTATAGCAATCAGCCCCAGCATTTT.

The V and J genes are TRBV5-1 and TRBJ2-7, with D possibly being TRBD1 (6 bases). V was trimmed by 5 bases and J by 5 bases, leaving 20 bases between them. There are 15 residues in the CDR3. CDR1 is SGHRS and CDR2 is YFSETQ in the germline V gene. CDR3 in DNA: TGCGCCAGCAGGCCAAGTACAGGGATGGTGGACGAGCAGTACTTC. Its protein product is CASRPSTGMVDEQYF.

The genes are TRBV5-6 and TRBJ2-5; 9 positions match TRBD2. The germline V gene has CDR1 SGHDT and CDR2 YYEEEE. This CDR3 is built from 16 residues. V gave up 3 bases and J gave up 7 bases; unmatched junction bases: 13. DNA for the CDR3: TGTGCCAGCAGCTACTATGGGGCGGGAGGGCGTGTGACCCAGTACTTC. Amino acids: CASSYYGAGGRVTQYF.

A single count supports this clone. The genes are TRBV7-9 and TRBJ2-5; D is perhaps TRBD2 (5 bases). Per the germline V gene, CDR1 is SEHNR and CDR2 is FQNEAQ (reference sequence). The CDR3 has 16 amino acids. V lost 5 bases and J 2 bases, leaving 18 bases between the germline ends. The CDR3 sequence is CASSNSASGGQETQYF. CDR3 in DNA: TGTGCCAGCAGCAACTCCGCCAGCGGCGGGCAAGAGACCCAGTACTTC. Supplemented by reference TRBV7-9 and TRBJ2-5, the full variable domain reads DTGVSQNPRHKITKRGQNVTFRCDPISEHNRLYWYRQTLGQGPEFLTYFQNEAQLEKSRLLSDRFSAERPKGSFSTLEIQRTEQGDSAMYLCASSNSASGGQETQYFGPGTRLLVL.

The chain combines TRBV3-1 (or the pseudogene TRBV3-2) with TRBJ2-7; TRBD2 matches at 14 bases. CDR3 length: 18 residues. CDR1 and CDR2 (germline): LGHDT, YNNKEL (reference sequence). Unmatched junction bases numbered 15, after V lost 4 bases and J lost 7 bases. DNA of the CDR3: TGTGCCAGCAGCCTAACGGGACTAGCGGGGGCCCGGGGTGGGGAGCAGTACTTC. It translates to CASSLTGLAGARGGEQYF.

This chain uses TRBV30 with TRBJ2-7, with TRBD2 matching over 10 bases. The CDR3 consists of 14 residues. Germline lookup yields CDR1 GTSNPN and CDR2 SVGIG (reference sequence). Trimming removed 0 bases from V and 6 bases from J; junction bases left unmatched: 5. This CDR3 is CAWSVGLAGVEQYF. The CDR3 DNA reads TGTGCCTGGAGTGTAGGCCTAGCGGGAGTCGAGCAGTACTTC. Full variable domain (remainder filled in from reference TRBV30 and TRBJ2-7): SQTIHQWPATLVQPVGSPLSLECTVEGTSNPNLYWYRQAAGRGLQLLFYSVGIGQISSEVPQNLSASRPQDRQFILSSKKLLLSDSGFYLCAWSVGLAGVEQYFGPGTRLTVT.

This clone was observed a few times. V and J are TRBV2 and TRBJ1-2, with D perhaps TRBD1 (5 bases). With 4 bases removed from V and 3 bases from J, the gap between germline ends came to 18 bases. This CDR3 region has 16 residues. Germline assignment: CDR1 SNHLY and CDR2 FYNNEI. CDR3 loop: CASSGSWGRRDYGYTF. The DNA for the CDR3 is TGTGCCAGCAGTGGCTCCTGGGGGAGGAGGGACTATGGCTACACCTTC.

A single count supports this clone. J is TRBJ1-1 and V is TRBV4-1; 8 bases map to TRBD1. CDR1 is MGHRA, CDR2 YSYEKL, per germline. The CDR3 covers 15 residues. J lost 8 bases, V lost 1 base, and 9 bases had no gene match. In nucleotides, the CDR3 is TGCGCCAGCAGCCAAGCAGGGGGCGCCTCTGTAGAAGCTTTCTTT. Amino acids: CASSQAGGASVEAFF.

The chain combines TRBV24-1 with TRBJ2-5; the match to TRBD1 covers 7 bases. CDR3 length equals 16 residues. The V gene's germline CDR1 is KGHDR and CDR2 SFDVKD. Trimming cost V 3 bases and J 7 bases; bases outside gene matches: 13. This chain's CDR3 is CATSDTAGGSLGTQYF. CDR3 bases: TGTGCCACCAGTGATACGGCAGGGGGATCGCTGGGGACCCAGTACTTC.

The chain is built from TRBV29-1 and TRBJ2-1; 9 bases are a match to TRBD2. Trimming took 4 bases from V and 9 from J; bases not matched to a gene: 7. This CDR3 comprises 13 residues. Germline V gene sequence: CDR1 SQVTM, CDR2 ANQGSEA. CDR3 nucleotide sequence: TGCAGCGTTGCTCTAGCGGGAAGGGGTGAGCAGTTCTTC. The encoded protein is CSVALAGRGEQFF.